This T cell receptor beta chain is from a study of neurological immune-mediated disorders. Study-wide results and limits: The absence of any CDR3 amino acid sequence shared by expanded clones across subjects suggests that repertoires were private in all groups.

Germline assignment: CDR1 DFQATT and CDR2 SNEGSKA (reference sequence). The CDR3 totals 14 residues. The V end lost 1 base, the J end lost 3 bases, and 12 bases lay between the germline ends. Healthy controls consisted of blood bank volunteers in Maryland, USA. About a million sorted CD4+ or CD8+ T cells made each library. Over 190 million TCR-beta sequences, together covering 15-18 subjects, were produced by every individual sequencing run that was carried out. TCRdb reprocessed the 5' RACE reads with MiXCR, giving one entry per CDR3 protein. The table shows about 38,000 distinct CDR3 sequences, with more than 4.5% occurring only once. This clonotype showed up many times. Its target is unknown.

The TCR was taken from a young man in good health. The chain joins TRBV20-1 to TRBJ1-1; D uncertain. The source material was CD4+ T cells from blood. DNA for the CDR3: TGCAGTGCTAGAGCCCCAGGAGGGTACACTGAAGCTTTCTTT. The encoded protein is CSARAPGGYTEAFF.